This TCR beta chain was sequenced in a study of cytomegalovirus exposure and HLA in healthy donors. Findings and caveats of the study: With later analysis, a missense DCLRE1C variant became linked to TCR beta V- and J-gene trimming. After further analysis at a later stage, roughly 15,000 TCR beta sequences were associated with HLA alleles at 0.05 false discovery rate. The dataset shows that most TCR sequences were rare, while some public TCRs occurred in many donors. Later findings reportedly placed an Asian-associated ancestry cluster below the roughly 660-donor mean for N-insertions.

Amplification used 60 Vbeta primers and 13 Jbeta primers. Sequenced by immunoSEQ multiplex PCR; TCRdb stores in-frame clones only, minus some. Altogether about 110,000 clones are present, 74% being singletons, with the ten largest covering around 5%. The CDR3 contains 14 residues. Germline V gives CDR1 SGHTA, CDR2 FQGNSA. The junction had 1 base not matched to a gene; V was cut back by 3 bases and J by 0 bases. In regard to this clone: Its antigen is currently unknown.

This chain links TRBV7-2 with TRBJ2-7, with 8 bases matching TRBD2. The sample was PBMCs. This sequence was found in a man aged 25 to 40 in good health and CMV-seropositive. This chain's CDR3 is CASSFGLASYEQYF. The CDR3 nucleotides are TGTGCCAGCAGCTTCGGACTAGCCTCCTACGAGCAGTACTTC.